This TCR beta chain was recovered during a study of technical replicates of blood from several donors. This table comes from immunoSEQ multiplex PCR, and its TCRdb copy is limited to in-frame clones, with some not included. This table holds under 70,000 clones, approximately 93% found once. Germline values: CDR1 LNHDA, CDR2 SQIVND (reference sequence). Trimming at V came to 7 bases and at J to 6 bases, leaving 6 bases not matched to a gene. This CDR3 spans 13 amino acids. The chain couples TRBV19 to TRBJ1-5; 7 nucleotides agree with TRBD1. Sequenced material: PBMCs. The TCR comes from a human donor in good health. Some clones in this sample may be carry-over from other donors' samples. The DNA for the CDR3 is TGTGCCAGTACCAGGGGGGATATTCAGCCCCAGCATTTT. Translated, it gives CASTRGDIQPQHF.